The 9 T cell receptor beta chains below were found in one sample sequenced in a study of CD4 T cells in relation to SARS-CoV-2 and coronaviruses. Clones were read by immunoSEQ multiplex PCR, and TCRdb kept only the in-frame ones, dropping some. The sample has around 69,000 clones, less than 95% seen once; the top ten hold 0.11% to 0.15%. Before the COVID-19 pandemic, during about 2011-2019, CD4+ T cells were taken from unexposed donors. Specimen: naive CD4+ T cells from PBMCs. Indicated subset: naive CD4+ T cells isolated by negative enrichment. The receptors stem from a human donor in good health.

V gene TRBV18 combines with J gene TRBJ1-4; D call uncertain. The germline gives CDR1 KGHSH, CDR2 LQKENI. The CDR3 sequence is 18 residues long. Trimming shortened V by 1 base and J by 0 bases, and 15 bases separated the two germline ends. This CDR3 reads CASSPLLISGATNEKLFF. CDR3 sequence (DNA): TGTGCCAGCTCACCACTCCTGATCTCAGGCGCAACTAATGAAAAACTGTTTTTT.

The chain couples TRBV2 to TRBJ1-5, with D unclear. Germline assignment: CDR1 SNHLY and CDR2 FYNNEI. There are 13 residues in the CDR3. V was pared by 2 bases and J by 5 bases, with 7 bases between. Written as DNA, the CDR3 is TGTGCCAGCAGTGAACAGATCCATCAGCCCCAGCATTTT. Protein product: CASSEQIHQPQHF.

The chain recombines TRBV6-5 with TRBJ1-2; unclear D gene. Trimming removed 0 bases from V and 4 bases from J, with 12 bases in between. The CDR3 length is 15 residues. CDR1 is MNHEY, CDR2 SVGAGI, per germline. Here the CDR3 reads CASSYSPPGTYGYTF. DNA of the CDR3: TGTGCCAGCAGTTACTCGCCCCCGGGTACCTATGGCTACACCTTC.

The V and J genes are TRBV14 and TRBJ2-2; D unclear. This CDR3 comprises 12 residues. Germline CDR1 is SGHDN and CDR2 is FVKESK. V was trimmed by 4 bases and J by 7 bases, leaving 7 bases between them. The CDR3 nucleotides are TGTGCCAGCAGCCGAAACTTCGGGGAGCTGTTTTTT. This gives the protein CASSRNFGELFF.

The chain joins TRBV2 to TRBJ1-6, with 8 nucleotides matching TRBD1. The V and J ends lost 8 bases and 5 bases, in that order; junction bases with no gene match: 8. The CDR3 is 15 residues long. Germline V gene sequence: CDR1 SNHLY, CDR2 FYNNEI. The CDR3 here is CASRGAGGDNSPLHF. As DNA, the CDR3 is TGTGCCAGCCGGGGGGCAGGGGGCGATAATTCACCCCTCCACTTT.

The chain employs TRBV19 and TRBJ2-7; D perhaps matches TRBD1 (5 bases). Germline V gene sequence: CDR1 LNHDA, CDR2 SQIVND (reference sequence). This CDR3 has 16 amino acids. Trimming pared 1 base from V and 0 bases from J, leaving 13 bases between. The CDR3 DNA sequence: TGTGCCAGTAGTATAGGGGCAGGGATCGTCTCCTACGAGCAGTACTTC. This codes for CASSIGAGIVSYEQYF.

The V gene is TRBV2, the J gene TRBJ1-2; the D gene is possibly TRBD1 (6 bases). There are 15 residues in the CDR3. V was trimmed by 0 bases and J by 7 bases, leaving 15 bases between them. Per the germline V gene, CDR1 is SNHLY and CDR2 is FYNNEI. CDR3 DNA: TGTGCCAGCAGTGAAGCGGTTCTAGGCAGGGGTGGCTACACCTTC. Protein product: CASSEAVLGRGGYTF.

This chain links TRBV7-9 with TRBJ2-5; tentative D call: TRBD1 (5 bases). V was shortened by 0 bases and J by 8 bases, with 10 bases between the two germline ends. Germline loops: CDR1 SEHNR, CDR2 FQNEAQ (reference sequence). CDR3 length equals 13 residues. The CDR3 protein is CASSLAAGQTQYF. The CDR3 coding sequence is TGTGCCAGCAGCTTAGCCGCAGGACAAACCCAGTACTTC.

J is TRBJ2-7 and V is TRBV27; TRBD1 aligns across 7 bases. This CDR3 is built from 14 residues. The germline CDR1 and CDR2 sequences are MNHEY and SMNVEV (reference sequence). Unmatched junction bases numbered 11, after V lost 6 bases and J lost 6 bases. CDR3 nucleotide sequence: TGTGCCAGCAGGATCGGGACAGCCGTCACCGAGCAGTACTTC. This codes for CASRIGTAVTEQYF.